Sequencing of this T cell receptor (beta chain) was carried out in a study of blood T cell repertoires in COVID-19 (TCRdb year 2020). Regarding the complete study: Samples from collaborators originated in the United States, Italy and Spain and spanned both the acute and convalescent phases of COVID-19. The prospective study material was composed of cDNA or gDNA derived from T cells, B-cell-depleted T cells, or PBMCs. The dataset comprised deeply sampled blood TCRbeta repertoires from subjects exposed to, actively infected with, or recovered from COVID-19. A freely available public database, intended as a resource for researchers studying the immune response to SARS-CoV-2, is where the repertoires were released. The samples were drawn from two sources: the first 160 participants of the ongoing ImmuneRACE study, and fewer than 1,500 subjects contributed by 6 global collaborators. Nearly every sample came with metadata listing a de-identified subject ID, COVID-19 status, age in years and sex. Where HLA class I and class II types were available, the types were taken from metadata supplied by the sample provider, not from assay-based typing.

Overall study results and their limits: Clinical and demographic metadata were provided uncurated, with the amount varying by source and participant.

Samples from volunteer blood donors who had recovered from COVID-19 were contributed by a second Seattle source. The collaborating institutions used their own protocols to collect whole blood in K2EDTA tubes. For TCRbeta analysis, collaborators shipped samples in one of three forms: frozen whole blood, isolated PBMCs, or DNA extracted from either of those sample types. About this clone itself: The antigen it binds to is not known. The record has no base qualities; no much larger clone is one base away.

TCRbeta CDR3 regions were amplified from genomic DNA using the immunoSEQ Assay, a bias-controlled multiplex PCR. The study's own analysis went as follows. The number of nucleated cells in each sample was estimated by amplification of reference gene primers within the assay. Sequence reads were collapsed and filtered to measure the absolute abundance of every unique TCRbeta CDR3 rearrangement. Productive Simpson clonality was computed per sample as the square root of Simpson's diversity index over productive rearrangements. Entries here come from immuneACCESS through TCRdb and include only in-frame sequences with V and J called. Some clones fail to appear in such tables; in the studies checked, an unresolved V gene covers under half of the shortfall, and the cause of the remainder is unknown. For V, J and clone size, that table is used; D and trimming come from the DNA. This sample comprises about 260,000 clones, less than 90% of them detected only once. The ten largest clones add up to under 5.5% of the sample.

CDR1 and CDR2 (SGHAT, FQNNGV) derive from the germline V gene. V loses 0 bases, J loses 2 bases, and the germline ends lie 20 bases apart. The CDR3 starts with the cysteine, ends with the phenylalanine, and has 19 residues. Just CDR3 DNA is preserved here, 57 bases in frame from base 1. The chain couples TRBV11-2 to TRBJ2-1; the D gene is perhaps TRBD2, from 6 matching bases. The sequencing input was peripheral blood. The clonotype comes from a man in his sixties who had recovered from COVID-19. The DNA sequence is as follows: TGTGCCAGCAGCTTAGATCATATGTCTCCTTCGGGGGCCTACAATGAGCAGTTCTTC. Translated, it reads CASSLDHMSPSGAYNEQFF.